One sample yielded the 5 T cell receptor beta chains listed below, sequenced in a study of CD8 T cells in ankylosing spondylitis. TCRdb itself ran the 5' RACE reads through MiXCR, one entry per CDR3 protein. The table has fewer than 200,000 distinct CDR3 sequences, approximately 18% seen once. The sequencing input was blood, either unsorted or a sorted T cell fraction (not recorded which). Receptor source: a male donor under 30 with ankylosing spondylitis or in good health (not recorded which).

The table lists this clonotype with many counts. A junction boundary mismatches the germline segment, possibly from a read error. The V gene is TRBV7-3, the J gene TRBJ1-1; D is uncertain. Germline CDR1 is SGHTA and CDR2 is FQGTGA. The CDR3 loop spans 15 amino acids. CDR3: CASRRTLGRAEEAFF. The CDR3 coding sequence is TGTGCCAGCAGACGCACCCTTGGAAGAGCGGAGGAAGCCTTCTTT.

This clonotype was picked up many times. This chain joins TRBV20-1 and TRBJ2-7; no reliable D call. The CDR3 is made up of 13 amino acids. CDR1 and CDR2 (germline): DFQATT, SNEGSKA (reference sequence). V gave up 8 bases and J gave up 0 bases, with 14 bases separating them. In DNA, the CDR3 is TGCAGTCCCAGCGTTCTCAGCTCCTACGAGCAGTACTTC. This encodes CSPSVLSSYEQYF.

This clonotype was counted at least ten times. The V and J genes are TRBV11-2 and TRBJ2-3, with a tentative D call TRBD2 (5 bases). In germline, CDR1 is SGHAT, CDR2 FQNNGV. Between the trimmed V and J ends, which lost 5 bases and 6 bases, there was a span of 12 bases. The CDR3 spans 13 residues. The CDR3 nucleotides read TGTGCCAGCAGCCCCCTGCGGGCCGATACGCAGTATTTT. It translates to CASSPLRADTQYF.

At least ten counts were recorded for this clonotype. The CDR3 loop is CASSLGVTMSSYEQYV. DNA for the CDR3: TGTGCCAGCAGCTTAGGCGTCACAATGAGCTCCTACGAGCAGTACGTC. This chain joins TRBV7-9 and TRBJ2-7; D gene uncertain. The CDR3 sequence is 16 residues long. Per the germline V gene, CDR1 is SEHNR and CDR2 is FQNEAQ (reference sequence). The ends were cut back, 1 base at V and 0 bases at J, with 13 bases in the middle.

This clonotype was seen many times. The chain combines TRBV18 with TRBJ2-3; TRBD2 aligns across 7 bases. Per the germline V gene, CDR1 is KGHSH and CDR2 is LQKENI. The trim removed 2 bases at V and 6 bases at J, leaving 2 bases unmatched. The CDR3 spans 13 residues. The CDR3 coding sequence is TGTGCCAGCTCACCAAGCGGGGTGGATACGCAGTATTTT. Amino acids: CASSPSGVDTQYF. Complete variable domain (other parts from reference TRBV18 and TRBJ2-3): NAGVMQNPRHLVRRRGQEARLRCSPMKGHSHVYWYRQLPEEGLKFMVYLQKENIIDESGMPKERFSAEFPKEGPSILRIQQVVRGDSAAYFCASSPSGVDTQYFGPGTRLTVL.